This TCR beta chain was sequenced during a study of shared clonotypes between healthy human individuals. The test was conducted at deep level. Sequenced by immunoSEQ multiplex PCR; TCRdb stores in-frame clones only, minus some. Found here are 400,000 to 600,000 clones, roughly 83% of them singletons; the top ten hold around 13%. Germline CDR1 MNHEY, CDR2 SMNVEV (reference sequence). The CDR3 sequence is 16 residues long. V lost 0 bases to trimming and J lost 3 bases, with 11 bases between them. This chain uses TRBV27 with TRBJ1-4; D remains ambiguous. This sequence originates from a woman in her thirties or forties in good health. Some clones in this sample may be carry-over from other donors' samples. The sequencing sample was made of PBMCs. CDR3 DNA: TGTGCCAGCAGTTTATCGACCGTCCAGGCTAATGAAAAACTGTTTTTT. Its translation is CASSLSTVQANEKLFF.